These 3 T cell receptor beta chains were sequenced from one sample in a study of CD8 T cells in ankylosing spondylitis. Via MiXCR, TCRdb re-called the 5' RACE reads, giving one row per CDR3 protein. The sample has 200,000 to 250,000 distinct CDR3 sequences, about 16% seen once; the top ten hold about 39%. Study-level points and caveats: Apparently characteristic of ankylosing spondylitis blood was a TCR beta motif (fewer than 10 highly homologous variants).

The antigens for these receptors are not known. Material: blood, either unsorted or a sorted T cell fraction (not recorded which). Receptors originate from a male donor with ankylosing spondylitis.

The genes are TRBV6-2 or TRBV6-3 and TRBJ2-7; 10 bases line up with TRBD2. CDR1 and CDR2 from the germline V gene are MNHEY and SVGEGT. The V segment lost 2 bases and the J segment 1 base; nucleotides outside the gene matches: 5. The CDR3 covers 16 residues. The CDR3 region has the DNA TGTGCCAGCAGTTACCCGAGCGGGGGGGGATCCTACGAGCAGTACTTC. Residues: CASSYPSGGGSYEQYF.

In its sample, this clonotype was seen many times. The chain carries TRBV29-1 and TRBJ2-7; 8 bases match TRBD2. The trim removed 3 bases at V and 2 bases at J, leaving 0 bases unmatched. Germline CDR1 reads SQVTM; CDR2 reads ANQGSEA. The CDR3 is made up of 12 amino acids. This chain's CDR3 is CSVEREAYEQYF. The CDR3 DNA reads TGCAGCGTTGAGCGGGAGGCCTACGAGCAGTACTTC.

In this sample, this clonotype turned up a few times. J is TRBJ2-1 and V is TRBV7-3; no firm D call. V lost 6 bases to trimming and J lost 6 bases, with 12 bases between them. The CDR3 runs 13 residues. The V gene's germline CDR1 is SGHTA and CDR2 FQGTGA. The CDR3 here is CASRDRGSNEQFF. The CDR3 coding sequence is TGTGCCAGCAGGGATCGTGGAAGCAATGAGCAGTTCTTC.